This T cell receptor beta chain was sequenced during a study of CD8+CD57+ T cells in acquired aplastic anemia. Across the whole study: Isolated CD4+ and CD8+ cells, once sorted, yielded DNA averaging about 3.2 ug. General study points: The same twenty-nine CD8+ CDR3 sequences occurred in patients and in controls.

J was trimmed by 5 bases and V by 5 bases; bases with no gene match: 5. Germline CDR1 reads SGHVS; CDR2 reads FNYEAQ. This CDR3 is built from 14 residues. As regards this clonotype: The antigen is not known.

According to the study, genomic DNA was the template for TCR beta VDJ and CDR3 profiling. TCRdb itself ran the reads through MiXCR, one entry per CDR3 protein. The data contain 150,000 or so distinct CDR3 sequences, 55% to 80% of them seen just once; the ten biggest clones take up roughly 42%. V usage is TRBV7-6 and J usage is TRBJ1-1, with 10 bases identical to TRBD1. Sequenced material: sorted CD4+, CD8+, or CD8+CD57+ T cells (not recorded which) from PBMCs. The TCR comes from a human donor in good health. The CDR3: CASSADRGITEAFF. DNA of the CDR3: TGTGCCAGCAGCGCGGACAGGGGGATTACTGAAGCTTTCTTT.